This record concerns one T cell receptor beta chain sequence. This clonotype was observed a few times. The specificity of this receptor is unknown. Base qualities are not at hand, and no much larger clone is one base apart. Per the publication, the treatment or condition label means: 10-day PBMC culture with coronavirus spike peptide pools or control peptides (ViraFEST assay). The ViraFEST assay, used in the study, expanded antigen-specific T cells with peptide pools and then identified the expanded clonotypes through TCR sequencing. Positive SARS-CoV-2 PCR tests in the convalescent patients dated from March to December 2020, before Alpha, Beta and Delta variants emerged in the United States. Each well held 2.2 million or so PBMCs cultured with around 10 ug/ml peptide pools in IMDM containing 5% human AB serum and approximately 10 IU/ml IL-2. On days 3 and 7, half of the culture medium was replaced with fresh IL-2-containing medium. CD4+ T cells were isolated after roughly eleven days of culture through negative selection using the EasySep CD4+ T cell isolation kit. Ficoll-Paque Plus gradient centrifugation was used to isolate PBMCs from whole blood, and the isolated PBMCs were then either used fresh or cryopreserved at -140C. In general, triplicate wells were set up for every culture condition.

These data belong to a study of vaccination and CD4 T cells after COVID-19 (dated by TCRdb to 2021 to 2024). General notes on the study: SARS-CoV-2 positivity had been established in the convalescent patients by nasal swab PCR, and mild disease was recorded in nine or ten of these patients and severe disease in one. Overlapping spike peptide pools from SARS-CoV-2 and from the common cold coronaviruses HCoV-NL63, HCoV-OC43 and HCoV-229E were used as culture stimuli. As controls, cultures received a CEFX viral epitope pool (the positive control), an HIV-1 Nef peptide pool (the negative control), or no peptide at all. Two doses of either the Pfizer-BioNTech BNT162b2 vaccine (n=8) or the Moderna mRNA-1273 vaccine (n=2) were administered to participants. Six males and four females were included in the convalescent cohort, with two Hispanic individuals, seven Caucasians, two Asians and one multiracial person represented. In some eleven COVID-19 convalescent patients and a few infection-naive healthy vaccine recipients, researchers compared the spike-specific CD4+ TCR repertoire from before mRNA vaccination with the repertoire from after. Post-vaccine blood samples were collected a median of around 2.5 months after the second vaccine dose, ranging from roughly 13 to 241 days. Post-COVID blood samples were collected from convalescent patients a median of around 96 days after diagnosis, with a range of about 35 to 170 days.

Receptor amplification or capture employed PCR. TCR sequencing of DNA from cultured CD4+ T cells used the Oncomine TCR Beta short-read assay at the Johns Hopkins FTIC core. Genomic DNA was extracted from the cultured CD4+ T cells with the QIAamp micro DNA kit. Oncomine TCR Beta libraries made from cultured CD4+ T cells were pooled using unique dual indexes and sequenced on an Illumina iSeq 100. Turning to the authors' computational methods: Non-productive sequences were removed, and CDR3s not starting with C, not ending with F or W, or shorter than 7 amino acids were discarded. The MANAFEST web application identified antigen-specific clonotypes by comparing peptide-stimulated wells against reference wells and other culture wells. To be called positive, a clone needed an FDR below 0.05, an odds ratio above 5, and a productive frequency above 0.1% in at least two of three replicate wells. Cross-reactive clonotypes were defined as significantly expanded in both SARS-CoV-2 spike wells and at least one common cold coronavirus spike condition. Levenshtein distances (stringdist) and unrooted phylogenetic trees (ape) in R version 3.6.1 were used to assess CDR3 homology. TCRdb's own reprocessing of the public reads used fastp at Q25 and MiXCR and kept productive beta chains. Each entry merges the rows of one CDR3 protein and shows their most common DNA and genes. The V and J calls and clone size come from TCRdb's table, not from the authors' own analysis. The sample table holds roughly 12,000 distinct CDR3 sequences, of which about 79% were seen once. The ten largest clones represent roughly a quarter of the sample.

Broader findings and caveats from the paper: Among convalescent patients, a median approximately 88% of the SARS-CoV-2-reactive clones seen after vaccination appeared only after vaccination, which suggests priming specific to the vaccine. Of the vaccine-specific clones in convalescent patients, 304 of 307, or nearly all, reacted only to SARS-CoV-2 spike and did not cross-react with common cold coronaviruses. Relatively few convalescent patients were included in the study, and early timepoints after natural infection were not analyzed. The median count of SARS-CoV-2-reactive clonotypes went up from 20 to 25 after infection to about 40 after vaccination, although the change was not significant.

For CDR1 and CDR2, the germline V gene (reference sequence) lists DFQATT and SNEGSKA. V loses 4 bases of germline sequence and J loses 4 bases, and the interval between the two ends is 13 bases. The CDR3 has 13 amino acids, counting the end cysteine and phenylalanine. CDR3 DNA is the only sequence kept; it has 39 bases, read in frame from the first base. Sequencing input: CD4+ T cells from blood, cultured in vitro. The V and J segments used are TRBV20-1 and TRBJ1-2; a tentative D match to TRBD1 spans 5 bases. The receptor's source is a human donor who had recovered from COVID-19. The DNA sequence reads TGCAGTGCTACACAGGCGCAGGTCTATGGCTACACCTTC. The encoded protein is CSATQAQVYGYTF.